This T cell receptor (beta chain) was captured in a study of blood T cell repertoires in COVID-19. Under the authors' procedure: Estimation of nucleated cell counts was performed using reference gene primer amplification. The method was immunoSEQ multiplex PCR; TCRdb's version includes in-frame clones alone and lacks a portion of them. V and J calls and clone size follow that table, whereas D and trimming were derived from the DNA. Of approximately 250,000 clones listed, about 88% are singletons. V was pared by 5 bases and J by 1 base, with 4 bases of the junction left unmatched. The V gene's germline CDR1 is MNHEY and CDR2 SMNVEV (reference sequence). The CDR3 is 14 amino acids.

The sample taken for sequencing was peripheral blood. The chain links TRBV27 to TRBJ1-1, with 7 bases lining up with TRBD1. The sequence was obtained from a man aged 18-30 years with active or convalescent COVID-19. The CDR3: CASSVRTGNTEAFF. For the CDR3, the DNA is TGTGCCAGCAGTGTACGGACAGGGAACACTGAAGCTTTCTTT.